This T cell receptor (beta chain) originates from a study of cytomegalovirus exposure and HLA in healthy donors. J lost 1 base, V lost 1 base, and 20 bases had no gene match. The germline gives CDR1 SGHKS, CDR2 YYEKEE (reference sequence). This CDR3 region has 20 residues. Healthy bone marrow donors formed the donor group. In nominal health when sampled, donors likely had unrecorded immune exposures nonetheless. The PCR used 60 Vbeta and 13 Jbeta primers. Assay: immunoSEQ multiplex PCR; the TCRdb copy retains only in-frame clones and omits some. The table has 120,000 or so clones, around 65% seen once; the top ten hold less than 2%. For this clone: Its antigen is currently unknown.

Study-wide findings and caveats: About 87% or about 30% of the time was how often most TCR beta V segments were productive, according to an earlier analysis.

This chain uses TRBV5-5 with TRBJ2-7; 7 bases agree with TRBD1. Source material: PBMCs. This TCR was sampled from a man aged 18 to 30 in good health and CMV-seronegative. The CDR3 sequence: CASSLSPSGGMGRVSYEQYF. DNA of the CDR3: TGTGCCAGCAGCTTGTCCCCGTCAGGGGGTATGGGGCGGGTTTCCTACGAGCAGTACTTC.